This T cell receptor (beta chain) came from a study of T cell repertoires in cytomegalovirus infection. Study context: Indicated by public TCR beta signatures were CMV infection and matching HLA type.

In regard to this clonotype: What it recognizes is unknown. A read error may be the cause here, since a much bigger clone is one base away. Given the absence of the conserved phenylalanine or tryptophan at the CDR3 end, a read error is likely.

TCRdb re-called the reads through MiXCR, storing one row per CDR3 protein. This table holds under 850,000 distinct CDR3 sequences, about 40% found once. V lost 6 bases to trimming and J lost 3 bases, with 21 bases between them. This CDR3 has 16 amino acids. Germline V gene sequence: CDR1 MNHEY, CDR2 SVGEGT. General study results and limits: Using cumulative public TCR beta family frequency, the authors identified those who carried CMV together with the relevant HLA. The ex vivo response was dominated by HLA-C-restricted CMV-specific TCR beta clonotypes.

The chain employs TRBV6-2 or TRBV6-3 and TRBJ2-7; D possibly corresponds to TRBD2 (5 bases). The receptor comes from a human donor in good health (CMV status not recorded). Some clones in this sample may be carry-over from other donors' samples. Sequenced sample: PBMCs. CDR3 residues: CASRPFSGSGDYEQYS. CDR3 DNA: TGTGCCAGCAGACCATTTTCGGGGAGTGGGGACTACGAGCAGTACTCC.